This TCR beta chain came from a study of T cell responses to AZD1222 COVID-19 vaccine. Study-wide results and caveats: Spike-wide coverage was observed for vaccine-associated CD4 TCRs, with dominant responses at 160-218 and 743-854. Repertoire sampling happened only post peak T cell response.

Concerning this clone: The antigen is undetermined.

The germline V gene has CDR1 SQVTM and CDR2 ANQGSEA. Trimming took 4 bases from V and 9 from J; bases not matched to a gene: 8. The CDR3 runs 13 residues. Using immunoSEQ multiplex PCR, the repertoire was profiled, and TCRdb retains in-frame clones only, with some absent. The table records 80,000 to 100,000 clones, approximately 90% of them present only once. The sequences come from peripheral blood, collected 28 days after the second AZD1222 dose. The chain recombines TRBV29-1 with TRBJ2-1; 8 nucleotides line up with TRBD2. This TCR was sampled from an adult who received the AZD1222 COVID-19 vaccine. The CDR3 here is CSVVVGTRGEQFF. Written as DNA, the CDR3 is TGCAGCGTTGTAGTCGGGACTAGGGGTGAGCAGTTCTTC.